This passage covers 32 T cell receptor beta chains from one sample sequenced in a study of Tregs in tolerant kidney transplant recipients. Generated by immunoSEQ multiplex PCR, the TCRdb table keeps only in-frame clones and is missing some. The sample carries about 15,000 clones, nearly 55% recorded once. For these receptors, no antigen is known. CFSE-labeled recipient PBMCs were cultured less than 7 days with irradiated graft donor PBMCs, then FACS-sorted. The input for sequencing was CD4+ T cells from blood cultured with allogeneic cells, taken before the transplant. All receptors derive from a human patient who received a combined kidney and bone marrow transplant.

J is TRBJ2-1 and V is TRBV7-9; possible D gene TRBD1, 6 bases. The length of the CDR3 is 13 residues. Germline CDR1 SEHNR, CDR2 FQNEAQ (reference sequence). V gave up 5 bases and J gave up 9 bases, with 14 bases separating them. This chain's CDR3 is CASSPAGVGEQFF. In DNA, the CDR3 is TGTGCCAGCAGCCCTGCAGGGGTTGGTGAGCAGTTCTTC. The full variable domain, its missing parts supplied by reference TRBV7-9 and TRBJ2-1, is DTGVSQNPRHKITKRGQNVTFRCDPISEHNRLYWYRQTLGQGPEFLTYFQNEAQLEKSRLLSDRFSAERPKGSFSTLEIQRTEQGDSAMYLCASSPAGVGEQFFGPGTRLTVL.

The J gene is TRBJ2-7, the V gene TRBV4-1, with TRBD2 as a possible D gene (6 bases). V was shortened by 4 bases and J by 6 bases, with 22 bases between the two germline ends. Germline assignment: CDR1 MGHRA and CDR2 YSYEKL. This CDR3 has 16 residues. CDR3 amino acids: CASSPVWGSAGLEQYF. The CDR3 DNA reads TGCGCCAGCAGCCCCGTGTGGGGGTCAGCGGGCCTCGAGCAGTACTTC.

This clone came up a few times. This is likely an artifact of a read error, given a far larger clone one base away. Distinct nucleotide sequences in the sample also encode this CDR3. The chain joins TRBV5-4 to TRBJ1-2, with 9 bases that match TRBD1. V shed 4 bases, J shed 7 bases, and the junction held 8 bases outside the gene matches. Germline lookup yields CDR1 SGHNT and CDR2 YYREEE (reference sequence). The CDR3 has 14 residues. CDR3 loop: CASSPSRDRVGYTF. CDR3 in DNA: TGTGCCAGCAGCCCCAGCAGGGACAGGGTTGGCTACACCTTC.

The count of this clone is one. Other DNA sequences in this specimen translate into the identical CDR3. This chain uses TRBV7-7 with TRBJ2-5, with TRBD2 identical over 7 bases. The V and J ends lost 1 base and 5 bases, in that order; junction bases with no gene match: 4. The CDR3 is 14 amino acids. Germline CDR1 SSHAT, CDR2 FNYEAQ (reference sequence). DNA of the CDR3: TGTGCCAGCAGCTTAGGCGTGGGGGGGGAGACCCAGTACTTC. Protein sequence: CASSLGVGGETQYF. The complete variable domain, with remaining parts taken from reference TRBV7-7 and TRBJ2-5, reads GAGVSQSPRYKVTKRGQDVTLRCDPISSHATLYWYQQALGQGPEFLTYFNYEAQPDKSGLPSDRFSAERPEGSISTLTIQRTEQRDSAMYRCASSLGVGGETQYFGPGTRLLVL.

V usage is TRBV7-9 and J usage is TRBJ1-1; D remains unclear. This CDR3 contains 15 residues. Trimming stripped 2 bases from V and 1 base from J, with 11 bases between. Germline V lookup: CDR1 SEHNR, CDR2 FQNEAQ (reference sequence). The chain's CDR3 is CASSLRVGKNTEAFF. The CDR3, as DNA: TGTGCCAGCAGCTTAAGGGTCGGGAAGAACACTGAAGCTTTCTTT.

The chain employs TRBV5-4 and TRBJ2-3; possible D gene TRBD1, 6 bases. This CDR3 comprises 15 residues. Germline V lookup: CDR1 SGHNT, CDR2 YYREEE (reference sequence). The ends were cut back, 5 bases at V and 1 base at J, with 14 bases in the middle. The DNA of the CDR3 is TGTGCCAGCAGGCCCGGACAGATTGGCACAGATACGCAGTATTTT. It is translated as CASRPGQIGTDTQYF.

Relative to its sample, this clone is medium-sized. The sample has other DNA sequences that encode this CDR3 too. The chain has TRBV10-3 and TRBJ1-6; D not resolved. Trimming removed 4 bases from V and 0 bases from J, with 13 bases in between. Germline V CDR1 and CDR2: ENHRY, SYGVKD. The CDR3 runs to 17 residues. The DNA for the CDR3 is TGTGCCATCAGTGTGGGCCCCCCGAGCTCCTATAATTCACCCCTCCACTTT. Translated, it gives CAISVGPPSSYNSPLHF.

This clone was recorded once. V usage is TRBV30 and J usage is TRBJ2-7; 8 bases match TRBD2. This CDR3 region has 16 residues. CDR1 is GTSNPN and CDR2 is SVGIG in the germline V gene (reference sequence). Trimming took 2 bases from V and 3 from J; bases not matched to a gene: 12. Here the CDR3 reads CAWSTWTSSPSYEQYF. The CDR3 DNA reads as TGTGCCTGGAGTACCTGGACTAGCAGCCCCAGCTACGAGCAGTACTTC.

By frequency in the sample, this clone is medium-sized (0.01 to 0.1%). The J gene is TRBJ2-3, the V gene TRBV28; maybe TRBD1 (6 bases). The ends were cut back, 6 bases at V and 5 bases at J, with 15 bases in the middle. CDR1 and CDR2 from the germline V gene are MDHEN and SYDVKM. This CDR3 region has 14 residues. CDR3 coding DNA: TGTGCCAGCAGGAAGGCAGGGGTGGTAGATACGCAGTATTTT. It is translated as CASRKAGVVDTQYF.

This clone was detected a few times. This rearrangement joins TRBV6-6 to TRBJ1-1; tentative D call: TRBD1 (6 bases). CDR1 is MNHNY, CDR2 SVGAGI, per germline (reference sequence). V lost 7 bases and J 4 bases, leaving 10 bases between the germline ends. CDR3 length: 12 amino acids. The CDR3 region is CASTLGGTEAFF. In nucleotides, the CDR3 is TGTGCCAGCACCTTAGGGGGCACTGAAGCTTTCTTT.

This chain uses TRBV2 with TRBJ2-7, with 7 positions matching TRBD2. This CDR3 region has 14 residues. From germline, CDR1 is SNHLY and CDR2 FYNNEI. The DNA for the CDR3 is TGTGCTTCAAGGGAGGGAGGGCCCTCTTTAGAGCAGTACTTC. This encodes CASREGGPSLEQYF.

This sequence joins TRBV7-2 and TRBJ1-4, with D unresolved. CDR3 length: 14 amino acids. Between the trimmed V and J ends, which lost 7 bases and 7 bases, there was a span of 16 bases. Germline values: CDR1 SGHTA, CDR2 FQGNSA. The CDR3 region has the DNA TGTGCCAGCACCGTCGGGCGACGGGGTGAAAAACTGTTTTTT. It yields the protein CASTVGRRGEKLFF.

There are a few counts of this clone. V and J are TRBV7-6 and TRBJ2-7; weak D call: TRBD2 (5 bases). There are 13 residues in the CDR3. Trimming pared 0 bases from V and 4 bases from J, leaving 7 bases between. Germline-derived CDR1 and CDR2 are SGHVS and FNYEAQ. The CDR3 sequence: CASSLAPGYEQYF. The CDR3 DNA reads TGTGCCAGCAGCTTAGCTCCGGGATACGAGCAGTACTTC.

Relative to its sample, this clone is medium-sized. J is TRBJ2-1 and V is TRBV5-1; TRBD1 matches 7 bases. The CDR3 spans 15 residues. V trimming: 4 bases; J trimming: 1 base; junction bases outside the gene matches: 5. Germline CDR1 reads SGHRS; CDR2 reads YFSETQ. This CDR3 is CASSTGTASYNEQFF. The CDR3 DNA reads as TGCGCCAGCAGCACCGGGACAGCTTCCTACAATGAGCAGTTCTTC.

This chain links TRBV7-9 with TRBJ1-2, with TRBD1 matching over 7 bases. CDR1 is SEHNR and CDR2 is FQNEAQ in the germline V gene (reference sequence). V dropped 0 bases and J dropped 5; count of bases not matched to a gene: 3. The CDR3 contains 14 residues. CDR3 in amino acids: CASSLARQGYGYTF. The CDR3 DNA reads TGTGCCAGCAGCTTAGCGAGACAGGGTTATGGCTACACCTTC.

Comments on this clone: At one end the junction does not follow the germline gene, possibly because of a read error. The chain employs TRBV9 and TRBJ1-6, with no clear D. Germline CDR1 reads SGDLS; CDR2 reads YYNGEE. The CDR3 consists of 12 residues. The CDR3 loop reads CASSSYNSPLHF. CDR3 nucleotide sequence: TGTGCCAGCAGCTCCTATAATTCCCCCCTCCACTTT. Using reference TRBV9 and TRBJ1-6 for the parts outside the CDR3, the full variable domain is DSGVTQTPKHLITATGQRVTLRCSPRSGDLSVYWYQQSLDQGLQFLIQYYNGEERAKGNILERFSAQQFPDLHSELNLSSLELGDSALYFCASSSYNSPLHFGNGTRLTVT.

The chain recombines TRBV7-2 with TRBJ1-6; 7 bases fit TRBD1. The CDR3 is 15 residues long. Unmatched junction bases numbered 5, after V lost 4 bases and J lost 5 bases. Germline CDR1 and CDR2: SGHTA and FQGNSA. The CDR3 DNA reads TGTGCCAGCAGCTCCCAAGGGACAGATAATTCACCCCTCCACTTT. It codes for CASSSQGTDNSPLHF. The whole variable domain, filled in from reference TRBV7-2 and TRBJ1-6, reads GAGVSQSPSNKVTEKGKDVELRCDPISGHTALYWYRQSLGQGLEFLIYFQGNSAPDKSGLPSDRFSAERTGGSVSTLTIQRTQQEDSAVYLCASSSQGTDNSPLHFGNGTRLTVT.

The V call is TRBV11-2, the J call TRBJ2-1; 9 nucleotides match TRBD2. CDR1 SGHAT and CDR2 FQNNGV come from the germline V gene. This CDR3 is built from 17 residues. Unmatched junction bases numbered 12, after V lost 1 base and J lost 8 bases. In nucleotides, the CDR3 is TGTGCCAGCAGCTTAGTGGCGGGAGGGCCGGCCGTGGATGAGCAGTTCTTC. Residues: CASSLVAGGPAVDEQFF.

This sequence joins TRBV6-5 and TRBJ1-2, with TRBD1 matching over 10 bases. The trim removed 4 bases at V and 7 bases at J, leaving 6 bases unmatched. The CDR3 consists of 14 residues. Germline loops: CDR1 MNHEY, CDR2 SVGAGI. The CDR3 reads CASSFWDRGGGYTF. The CDR3 nucleotides read TGTGCCAGCAGTTTTTGGGACAGGGGTGGTGGCTACACCTTC.

The chain couples TRBV6-6 to TRBJ2-5, with 7 bases that match TRBD1. This CDR3 has 13 amino acids. V trimming: 2 bases; J trimming: 4 bases; junction bases outside the gene matches: 1. CDR1 is MNHNY, CDR2 SVGAGI, per germline (reference sequence). The CDR3 bases are TGTGCCAGCAGTTACAGGGACAGAGAGACCCAGTACTTC. Residues: CASSYRDRETQYF.

This clone was picked up a small number of times. The chain uses TRBV5-6 and TRBJ1-2; 7 nucleotides match TRBD1. This CDR3 is built from 15 residues. Germline V CDR1 and CDR2: SGHDT, YYEEEE. Trimming removed 2 bases from V and 1 base from J; junction bases left unmatched: 5. CDR3 residues: CASSFSPGGNYGYTF. The CDR3 nucleotides are TGTGCCAGCAGCTTTTCACCAGGGGGTAACTATGGCTACACCTTC.

This rearrangement joins TRBV7-9 to TRBJ1-5; 10 bases are a match to TRBD1. CDR1 is SEHNR, CDR2 FQNEAQ, per germline (reference sequence). The ends lost 4 bases at V and 7 bases at J; junction bases unmatched: 7. This CDR3 contains 15 residues. The CDR3 loop is CASSSHGTGEQPQHF. In nucleotides, the CDR3 is TGTGCCAGCAGCTCACACGGGACAGGGGAACAGCCCCAGCATTTT.

This clone occurred once. The J gene is TRBJ1-2, the V gene TRBV6-5, with 7 bases aligning to TRBD1. V lost 5 bases, J lost 0 bases, and 3 bases stayed unmatched. This CDR3 has 14 residues. Germline V gene lookup returns CDR1 MNHEY and CDR2 SVGAGI. The CDR3 DNA is TGTGCCAGCAGTAAAGGGACAGCTAACTATGGCTACACCTTC. Translated, it gives CASSKGTANYGYTF.

This clone turned up a few times. The chain uses TRBV6-5 and TRBJ2-7, with 8 bases fitting TRBD2. The germline V gene encodes CDR1 MNHEY and CDR2 SVGAGI. The ends lost 4 bases at V and 7 bases at J; junction bases unmatched: 15. The CDR3 has 16 residues. Here the CDR3 reads CASSLGGTGGRGEQYF. CDR3 DNA: TGTGCCAGCAGTTTAGGGGGGACGGGAGGGAGGGGAGAGCAGTACTTC.

CDR3 amino acids: CASMWTSGGETQYF. Written as DNA, the CDR3 is TGTGCCAGCATGTGGACTAGCGGGGGGGAGACCCAGTACTTC. The chain recombines TRBV2 with TRBJ2-5; 14 nucleotides agree with TRBD2. The germline V gene has CDR1 SNHLY and CDR2 FYNNEI. The CDR3 has 14 residues. Germline trimming cut 7 bases from V and 5 bases from J; bases unmatched to any gene: 3.

Worth noting for this clone: Other DNA sequences in this specimen translate into the identical CDR3. The V gene is TRBV28, the J gene TRBJ2-3; a possible D gene is TRBD2 (6 bases). V was cut by 7 bases and J by 0 bases, with 8 bases left in between. The CDR3 is made up of 13 amino acids. Germline CDR1 is MDHEN and CDR2 is SYDVKM. CDR3 nucleotide sequence: TGTGCCAGCATCCGGGGGAGCACAGATACGCAGTATTTT. Its protein is CASIRGSTDTQYF. Combining the CDR3 with reference TRBV28 and TRBJ2-3 gives the whole variable domain DVKVTQSSRYLVKRTGEKVFLECVQDMDHENMFWYRQDPGLGLRLIYFSYDVKMKEKGDIPEGYSVSREKKERFSLILESASTNQTSMYLCASIRGSTDTQYFGPGTRLTVL.

The V call is TRBV6-5, the J call TRBJ2-7; D may be TRBD2 (5 bases). This CDR3 has 14 residues. The V and J ends lost 2 bases and 0 bases respectively, with 8 bases between them. From germline, CDR1 is MNHEY and CDR2 SVGAGI. CDR3 sequence: CASSYAGDSYEQYF. CDR3 coding DNA: TGTGCCAGCAGTTACGCCGGGGACTCCTACGAGCAGTACTTC.

V and J are TRBV27 and TRBJ2-2; TRBD1 aligns across 8 bases. The V and J ends lost 5 bases and 6 bases, in that order; junction bases with no gene match: 17. The CDR3 sequence is 18 residues long. In germline, CDR1 is MNHEY, CDR2 SMNVEV (reference sequence). This CDR3 is CASSARPGQVSLAGELFF. The CDR3 nucleotides read TGTGCCAGCAGTGCTAGACCGGGACAGGTTTCGTTGGCCGGGGAGCTGTTTTTT.

This sequence joins TRBV27 and TRBJ2-3; TRBD2 aligns across 10 bases. The CDR3 spans 15 residues. Germline assignment: CDR1 MNHEY and CDR2 SMNVEV (reference sequence). V lost 7 bases to trimming and J lost 2 bases; unmatched junction nucleotides: 6. CDR3 sequence reads: CASTRGLAYTDTQYF. DNA for the CDR3: TGTGCCAGCACCCGGGGACTAGCGTACACAGATACGCAGTATTTT.

The chain uses TRBV7-3 and TRBJ2-3; 7 bases agree with TRBD1. J was trimmed by 4 bases and V by 5 bases; bases with no gene match: 6. The CDR3 runs 14 residues. Germline CDR1 and CDR2: SGHTA and FQGTGA. The CDR3 DNA sequence: TGTGCCAGCAGCCGAGACAGGGAGCCAGATACGCAGTATTTT. Protein sequence: CASSRDREPDTQYF.

A word on this clone: At one boundary the junction diverges from the germline segment, which might be a read error. The same CDR3 arises from other DNA sequences in this sample as well. The chain has TRBV5-1 and TRBJ1-6, with D uncertain. Per germline, CDR1 SGHRS and CDR2 YFSETQ. This CDR3 is 12 amino acids long. The chain's CDR3 is CASSSKNSPLHF. The CDR3 DNA follows: TGCGCCAGCAGCAGCAAGAATTCCCCCCTCCACTTT.

The gene calls are TRBV18 and TRBJ2-5, with D perhaps TRBD2 (5 bases). This CDR3 has 17 residues. Trimming took 4 bases from V and 1 from J, leaving 19 bases between them. Germline V CDR1 and CDR2: KGHSH, LQKENI. This CDR3 reads CASSRGIQSLSQETQYF. Written as DNA, the CDR3 is TGTGCCAGCTCACGAGGGATACAGAGCCTCTCCCAAGAGACCCAGTACTTC.